The 2 T cell receptor beta chains below all came from one sample that was sequenced in a study of Ad26.COV2.S vaccination and SARS-CoV-2 variants. The treatment here: roughly 18 received Ad26.COV2.S at low or high dose, single or two shots; about 5 received placebo; per-sample allocation not given. Samples analyzed were those drawn on day 63 after the first vaccine or placebo injection. Only in-frame clones appear in the TCRdb table, and some are missing; sequencing was by immunoSEQ multiplex PCR. The top ten hold around 5.5% of the sample, which has 320,000 or so clones, roughly 90% seen once. The sequenced sample was peripheral blood, obtained in a trial of Ad26.COV2.S vaccine versus placebo. Source of these receptors: a person between 18 and 65 years old who received the Ad26.COV2.S COVID-19 vaccine or a placebo.

The count of this clone is one. The V gene is TRBV4-3, the J gene TRBJ2-5, with D possibly matching TRBD2 (5 bases). The CDR3 runs to 13 residues. Germline V CDR1 and CDR2: LGHNA, YSLEER. Trimming took off 6 bases at V and 5 bases at J, with 13 bases between the two ends. In DNA form, the CDR3 reads TGCGCCAGCAGTTTCACTAGATATGAGACCCAGTACTTC. As protein: CASSFTRYETQYF.

V gene TRBV6-1 combines with J gene TRBJ2-3, with TRBD1 matching 11 bases. CDR1 is MNHNS, CDR2 SASEGT, per germline. The CDR3 is 16 amino acids. J was trimmed by 9 bases and V by 2 bases; bases with no gene match: 10. The CDR3 region is CASSEQLADRGHTQYF. In DNA, the CDR3 is TGTGCCAGCAGTGAACAACTCGCGGACAGGGGGCACACGCAGTATTTT.